A selection of T cell receptor beta chains follows, all from one sample in a study of graft-versus-host responses after intestinal transplantation. Generated by immunoSEQ multiplex PCR, the TCRdb table keeps only in-frame clones and is missing some. This sample yields some 9,600 clones, of which 85% to 90% are seen a single time; more than 9.5% belongs to the top ten. The sequencing here drew on PBMCs, taken approximately 240 days after intestinal transplant. Every receptor here comes from a human patient who received an intestinal transplant, so some T cells may come from the graft donor. CDR3s include the opening cysteine and the closing phenylalanine or tryptophan. D genes are given only for firm matches. Some rows have no size entry. The others give once, few or many, or a class for an expanded clone.

TRBD2,NA,TRBJ2-7,TRBV2,CASSDRAGGNEQYF,TGTGCCAGCAGTGATCGAGCGGGAGGGAACGAGCAGTACTTC
NA,NA,TRBJ1-5,TRBV28,CASSFVIEVNQPQHF,TGTGCCAGCAGTTTCGTAATAGAAGTCAATCAGCCCCAGCATTTT
TRBD1,NA,TRBJ2-7,TRBV30,CAWSPGTGGWYEQYF,TGTGCCTGGAGTCCTGGGACAGGGGGCTGGTACGAGCAGTACTTC
NA,NA,TRBJ2-1,TRBV10-2,CATDPGSSYNEQFF,TGCGCCACCGATCCGGGATCGTCCTACAATGAGCAGTTCTTC
NA,NA,TRBJ1-6,TRBV28,CARVSGGPPSYNSPLHF,TGTGCCAGGGTCTCGGGGGGGCCCCCCTCCTATAATTCACCCCTCCACTTT
NA,NA,TRBJ2-3,TRBV6-4,CASSTSGTDTQYF,TGTGCCAGCTCAACCTCGGGAACAGATACGCAGTATTTT
NA,NA,TRBJ2-3,TRBV10-3,CAIVSGGASTDTQYF,TGTGCCATCGTTTCGGGCGGAGCTAGCACAGATACGCAGTATTTT
NA,NA,TRBJ2-1,TRBV6-6,CASSYLANEQFF,TGTGCCAGCAGTTATCTGGCCAATGAGCAGTTCTTC
TRBD2,NA,TRBJ2-1,TRBV30,CAWRNGLAGGGSYNEQFF,TGTGCCTGGAGAAACGGGCTAGCGGGAGGGGGCTCCTACAATGAGCAGTTCTTC
NA,NA,TRBJ1-4,TRBV5-6,CASSLTPNEKLFF,TGTGCCAGCAGCCTCACACCGAATGAAAAACTGTTTTTT
TRBD1,NA,TRBJ2-7,TRBV30,CAWRTGGTNEQYF,TGTGCCTGGAGGACAGGGGGGACAAACGAGCAGTACTTC
NA,NA,TRBJ2-7,TRBV21-1,CASSELLATRLDEQYF,TGTGCCAGCAGTGAATTATTAGCTACACGGTTAGACGAGCAGTACTTC
TRBD1,once,TRBJ2-1,TRBV28,CASSPRQGAAYNEQFF,TGTGCCAGCAGTCCCCGGCAGGGGGCCGCCTACAATGAGCAGTTCTTC
NA,NA,TRBJ1-5,TRBV4-1,CASSQAATLDWQPQHF,TGCGCCAGCAGCCAAGCCGCGACACTCGATTGGCAGCCCCAGCATTTT
TRBD1,NA,TRBJ1-2,TRBV4-3,CASSQTGANGYTF,TGCGCCAGCAGCCAAACAGGGGCGAATGGCTACACCTTC
NA,NA,TRBJ2-1,TRBV2,CASSELGYDEQFF,TGTGCCAGCAGTGAATTAGGTTATGATGAGCAGTTCTTC
NA,NA,TRBJ1-2,TRBV2,CASSEAGPGAYGYTF,TGTGCCAGCAGTGAGGCCGGGCCGGGAGCCTATGGCTACACCTTC
NA,NA,TRBJ2-7,TRBV9,CASSLGGGTYEQYF,TGTGCCAGCAGCCTGGGTGGGGGGACCTACGAGCAGTACTTC
TRBD2,NA,TRBJ2-7,TRBV13,CASSLGSGYEQYF,TGTGCCAGCAGCTTAGGTAGCGGGTACGAGCAGTACTTC
TRBD1,NA,TRBJ1-5,TRBV28,CASSPSGQGDQPQHF,TGTGCCAGCAGTCCCAGCGGACAGGGGGATCAGCCCCAGCATTTT
NA,NA,TRBJ2-7,TRBV13,CASSSLGHEQYF,TGTGCCAGCAGCTCCTTGGGCCACGAGCAGTACTTC
NA,NA,TRBJ1-2,TRBV7-6,CASSLDPGRSGYTF,TGTGCCAGCAGCTTAGATCCAGGGCGGTCTGGCTACACCTTC
NA,NA,TRBJ2-1,TRBV30,CAWVAGAGQFF,TGTGCCTGGGTTGCCGGGGCAGGGCAGTTCTTC
NA,NA,TRBJ2-2,TRBV28,CASSLRGETGELFF,TGTGCCAGCAGCCTCCGAGGGGAAACCGGGGAGCTGTTTTTT
NA,NA,TRBJ2-5,TRBV9,CASNKRPQETQYF,TGTGCCAGTAACAAGCGCCCCCAAGAGACCCAGTACTTC
TRBD1,NA,TRBJ2-4,TRBV6-6,CASSYDRVGNIQYF,TGTGCCAGCAGTTACGACAGGGTGGGAAACATTCAGTACTTC
NA,NA,TRBJ1-2,TRBV7-2,CASRTSGYYGYTF,TGTGCCAGCAGAACTTCAGGGTACTATGGCTACACCTTC
TRBD1,NA,TRBJ1-1,TRBV6-1,CANGQGWNTEAFF,TGTGCCAACGGACAGGGTTGGAACACTGAAGCTTTCTTT
TRBD2,few,TRBJ2-1,TRBV7-3,CASSLAGGVDEQFF,TGTGCCAGCAGTCTAGCGGGAGGGGTTGATGAGCAGTTCTTC
TRBD1,NA,TRBJ2-5,TRBV10-3,CAIRPGTGQETQYF,TGTGCCATCAGACCCGGGACAGGCCAAGAGACCCAGTACTTC
NA,NA,TRBJ2-7,TRBV21-1,CASSHKRHPLAGALNEQYF,TGTGCCAGCAGCCACAAGCGACACCCACTAGCGGGAGCTTTGAACGAGCAGTACTTC
NA,once,TRBJ1-1,TRBV28,CASSLGTAGTEAFF,TGTGCCAGCAGTTTGGGGACCGCGGGGACTGAAGCTTTCTTT
TRBD1,NA,TRBJ1-5,TRBV9,CASSATGGDQPQHF,TGTGCCAGCAGCGCCACAGGGGGAGATCAGCCCCAGCATTTT
TRBD1,NA,TRBJ2-1,TRBV5-8,CASSLATGAYNEQFF,TGTGCCAGCAGCTTGGCCACAGGGGCTTACAATGAGCAGTTCTTC
NA,NA,TRBJ1-2,TRBV10-3,CAISLDAYGYTF,TGTGCCATCAGTTTGGACGCCTATGGCTACACCTTC
NA,few,TRBJ2-7,TRBV11-2,CASSLMGGGFYEQYF,TGTGCCAGCAGCTTAATGGGAGGTGGATTCTACGAGCAGTACTTC
TRBD1,NA,TRBJ2-5,TRBV5-1,CASSLSGTGLETQYF,TGCGCCAGCAGCTTGTCCGGGACAGGGTTGGAGACCCAGTACTTC
NA,NA,TRBJ1-2,TRBV9,CASSVDDGNYGYTF,TGTGCCAGCAGCGTAGATGACGGTAATTATGGCTACACCTTC
NA,NA,TRBJ2-7,TRBV6-6,CASSSQYRDEQYF,TGTGCCAGCAGTTCACAGTACAGGGACGAGCAGTACTTC
TRBD2,NA,TRBJ2-7,TRBV11-2,CASSWTSGSEQYF,TGTGCCAGCAGCTGGACTAGCGGGAGCGAGCAGTACTTC
NA,NA,TRBJ1-1,TRBV19,CASGLQLNTEAFF,TGTGCCAGCGGGTTACAATTGAACACTGAAGCTTTCTTT
NA,NA,TRBJ1-1,TRBV6-5,CASSLLVGGNTEAFF,TGTGCCAGCAGTCTTCTCGTCGGGGGGAACACTGAAGCTTTCTTT
NA,once,TRBJ2-7,TRBV13,CASSLRNRDLYEQYF,TGTGCCAGCAGCTTAAGGAACAGGGATTTGTACGAGCAGTACTTC
TRBD1,NA,TRBJ1-1,TRBV14,CASSQGQGWGTEAFF,TGTGCCAGCAGCCAGGGACAGGGGTGGGGCACTGAAGCTTTCTTT
NA,NA,TRBJ2-7,TRBV28,CASSLLGGSEQYF,TGTGCCAGCAGTTTATTGGGGGGTTCCGAGCAGTACTTC
NA,NA,TRBJ2-4,TRBV6-5,CASGGTKNIQYF,TGTGCCAGCGGGGGAACCAAAAACATTCAGTACTTC
TRBD1,NA,TRBJ2-7,TRBV7-9,CASAKGGWTGNEQYF,TGTGCCAGCGCCAAGGGAGGCTGGACAGGGAACGAGCAGTACTTC
NA,NA,TRBJ2-3,TRBV27,CASSWNRGTDTQYF,TGTGCCAGCAGTTGGAACAGGGGCACAGATACGCAGTATTTT
NA,NA,TRBJ1-5,TRBV28,CASSLGTRVSSQHF,TGTGCCAGCAGTCTGGGCACCCGAGTCTCATCGCAGCATTTT
NA,NA,TRBJ2-5,TRBV28,CASGPLFVGEETQYF,TGTGCCAGCGGCCCCCTGTTCGTGGGAGAAGAGACCCAGTACTTC
NA,NA,TRBJ2-7,TRBV19,CASSIVAGRVTDEQYF,TGTGCCAGTAGTATAGTAGCCGGCAGGGTGACGGACGAGCAGTACTTC